This TCR beta chain was identified in a study of shared clonotypes between healthy human individuals. General study points: Only blood samples were collected, and tissue repertoires likely differ.

Everyone who donated was a Caucasian adult who lived in Nashville, Tennessee. Genomic DNA, for the unsorted samples, came from about 90 million PBMCs. V shed 4 bases and J shed 6 bases, with 25 bases lying between them. The CDR3 is 17 residues long. The germline V gene has CDR1 SGHRS and CDR2 YFSETQ. As processed by the authors: Junction-only sequences without quality scores were provided by ImmunoSEQ, so filtering was different. The table came from immunoSEQ multiplex PCR; TCRdb's copy has only in-frame clones and leaves some out. For V, J and clone size, that table is used; D and trimming come from the DNA. The table includes some 510,000 clones, roughly 78% detected once. Remarks on this clone: No antigen is known for it.

This receptor was identified in a woman in her thirties or forties in good health. Some clones in this sample may be carry-over from other donors' samples. The chain joins TRBV5-1 to TRBJ1-2, with unresolved D. Sequencing used PBMCs. CDR3 region: CASSPGDGQASRNGYTF. CDR3 nucleotides: TGCGCCAGCAGCCCCGGAGATGGCCAGGCATCCCGGAATGGCTACACCTTC.